A single sample gave rise to the 23 T cell receptor beta chains below, sequenced in a study of T cell responses to AZD1222 COVID-19 vaccine (TCRdb year 2021). Receptor libraries were prepared by the immunoSEQ multiplex PCR assay. TCRdb stores this immuneACCESS table with in-frame sequences only. Part of the clones is absent; in the studies checked, under half of the shortfall reflects unresolved V genes, and no reason is known for the rest. The sample records about 77,000 clones, roughly 90% of which are singletons. The top ten constitute roughly 5.1% of the sample. Interpreted using the paper, the time point label stands for: about 28 days (+/-7) after the second vaccine dose. Sequencing used peripheral blood, obtained 28 days after the second AZD1222 dose. The source is an adult who received the AZD1222 COVID-19 vaccine.

The V call is TRBV30, the J call TRBJ2-5; 12 bases match TRBD2. This CDR3 spans 19 amino acids. V dropped 1 base and J dropped 2; count of bases not matched to a gene: 14. Germline assignment: CDR1 GTSNPN and CDR2 SVGIG (reference sequence). CDR3 coding DNA: TGTGCCTGGAGTGCTCTAAATAGCGGACTAGCGGGATTTCAAGAGACCCAGTACTTC. Encoded protein: CAWSALNSGLAGFQETQYF.

The gene calls are TRBV5-4 and TRBJ2-7, with TRBD2 identical over 9 bases. Per the germline V gene, CDR1 is SGHNT and CDR2 is YYREEE (reference sequence). This CDR3 has 15 residues. The junction had 3 bases not matched to a gene; V was cut back by 0 bases and J by 2 bases. The CDR3 DNA follows: TGTGCCAGCAGCTTGGGGTTAGCGGGGGCCTACGAGCAGTACTTC. Its protein product is CASSLGLAGAYEQYF.

In this sample, this clone turned up a few times. CDR3 in amino acids: CASSLTGLGPANYGYTF. The CDR3 coding sequence is TGTGCCAGCTCGTTGACGGGACTAGGGCCTGCTAACTATGGCTACACCTTC. J is TRBJ1-2 and V is TRBV18; tentatively, D is TRBD1 (5 bases). This CDR3 is built from 17 residues. Germline CDR1 and CDR2: KGHSH and LQKENI. Trimming removed 6 bases from V and 0 bases from J, with 20 bases in between.

This clone was observed a single time. The genes are TRBV7-2 and TRBJ2-1; D assignment may be TRBD1 or TRBD2 (5 bases each). CDR3 size: 16 residues. The V and J ends lost 5 bases and 7 bases respectively, with 21 bases between them. Germline V CDR1 and CDR2: SGHTA, FQGNSA. CDR3 bases: TGTGCCAGCAGCCCCGAGGGGCCCCTAAACGCGAATGAGCAGTTCTTC. It codes for CASSPEGPLNANEQFF.

The CDR3 coding sequence is TGTGCCAGCACCATAAACCGCGAGGGCCCAGATACGCAGTATTTT. This gives the protein CASTINREGPDTQYF. The rearrangement joins TRBV5-5 to TRBJ2-3, with a tentative D call TRBD2 (5 bases). The CDR3 has 15 residues. V shed 6 bases and J shed 4 bases, with 18 bases lying between them. CDR1 is SGHKS and CDR2 is YYEKEE in the germline V gene (reference sequence).

V is TRBV29-1 and J is TRBJ1-6, with a possible D match to TRBD1 (5 bases). Germline CDR1 reads SQVTM; CDR2 reads ANQGSEA. V was clipped by 4 bases and J by 6 bases, with 10 bases between them. The CDR3 length is 13 residues. CDR3 protein: CSVGLGGNSPLHF. CDR3 DNA: TGCAGCGTTGGCCTCGGGGGTAATTCACCCCTCCACTTT.

This clone was counted a few times. The genes are TRBV27 and TRBJ2-3; TRBD1 agrees at 10 bases. From germline, CDR1 is MNHEY and CDR2 SMNVEV (reference sequence). The trim removed 3 bases at V and 7 bases at J, leaving 4 bases unmatched. The CDR3 extends over 14 amino acids. The CDR3 DNA is TGTGCCAGCAGTTTGGGACAGGGGACAAATACGCAGTATTTT. It is translated as CASSLGQGTNTQYF.

The sample holds one count of this clone. The chain recombines TRBV29-1 with TRBJ2-7; perhaps TRBD2 as D (6 bases). Deletions cut 3 bases from V and 2 bases from J, with 20 bases between. From germline, CDR1 is SQVTM and CDR2 ANQGSEA. The length of the CDR3 is 16 residues. The CDR3 here is CSVDGEVTRGTYEQYF. The CDR3 DNA reads as TGCAGCGTTGACGGGGAAGTGACTAGAGGAACCTACGAGCAGTACTTC.

This chain connects TRBV6-5 to TRBJ2-5, with a weak D call TRBD1 (6 bases). The germline gives CDR1 MNHEY, CDR2 SVGAGI. With 6 bases removed from V and 5 bases from J, the gap between germline ends came to 16 bases. The CDR3 contains 14 residues. The CDR3: CASSPYRARETQYF. CDR3 sequence (DNA): TGTGCCAGCAGCCCGTACAGGGCCAGGGAGACCCAGTACTTC.

The count of this clone is one. This chain joins TRBV6-5 and TRBJ1-4, with 7 nucleotides matching TRBD1. V trimming: 7 bases; J trimming: 4 bases; junction bases outside the gene matches: 6. The germline CDR1 and CDR2 sequences are MNHEY and SVGAGI. The CDR3 extends over 14 amino acids. The CDR3 region is CASTPGQSNEKLFF. CDR3 DNA: TGTGCCAGCACCCCGGGACAGAGTAATGAAAAACTGTTTTTT.

As DNA, the CDR3 is TGCAGCGTTGTGGGGGGGCTCTATGGCTACACCTTC. Its protein product is CSVVGGLYGYTF. The chain uses TRBV29-1 and TRBJ1-2; D possibly corresponds to TRBD1 (6 bases). This CDR3 is built from 12 residues. Trimming cost V 4 bases and J 4 bases, with 10 bases left between them. Per germline, CDR1 SQVTM and CDR2 ANQGSEA. Looking up the rest from reference TRBV29-1 and TRBJ1-2 gives the full variable domain: SAVISQKPSRDICQRGTSLTIQCQVDSQVTMMFWYRQQPGQSLTLIATANQGSEATYESGFVIDKFPISRPNLTFSTLTVSNMSPEDSSIYLCSVVGGLYGYTFGSGTRLTVV.

The rearrangement joins TRBV19 to TRBJ1-2, with D unresolved. CDR3 length equals 13 residues. CDR1 LNHDA and CDR2 SQIVND come from the germline V gene (reference sequence). V was clipped by 4 bases and J by 4 bases, with 10 bases between them. The CDR3 here is CASSTTPAYGYTF. In DNA, the CDR3 is TGTGCCAGTAGTACCACACCGGCCTATGGCTACACCTTC. Combining the CDR3 with reference TRBV19 and TRBJ1-2 gives the whole variable domain DGGITQSPKYLFRKEGQNVTLSCEQNLNHDAMYWYRQDPGQGLRLIYYSQIVNDFQKGDIAEGYSVSREKKESFPLTVTSAQKNPTAFYLCASSTTPAYGYTFGSGTRLTVV.

CDR3 DNA: TGTGCCACCATCCTGACCGGGACTAGCGGTACAGATACGCAGTATTTT. Protein sequence: CATILTGTSGTDTQYF. The V call is TRBV28, the J call TRBJ2-3, with 11 bases matching TRBD2. V shed 10 bases and J 3 bases; nucleotides not matched to a gene: 12. This CDR3 is built from 16 residues. Germline V gene lookup returns CDR1 MDHEN and CDR2 SYDVKM.

This clone was recorded a few times. The DNA of the CDR3 is TGTGCCAGCAGCCCGGATGGACTAGCCTACGAGCAGTACTTC. This encodes CASSPDGLAYEQYF. The chain combines TRBV7-2 with TRBJ2-7; 7 bases match TRBD2. With 5 bases clipped from V and 2 bases from J, the junction kept 6 bases outside the gene matches. The CDR3 length is 14 residues. CDR1 and CDR2 from the germline V gene are SGHTA and FQGNSA.

This sequence joins TRBV15 and TRBJ2-1; D remains unclear. The germline gives CDR1 LNHNV, CDR2 YYDKDF (reference sequence). V dropped 1 base and J dropped 0 bases, with 13 bases sitting between them. This CDR3 comprises 17 residues. Written as DNA, the CDR3 is TGTGCCACCAGCAGAGGGAGACGGGCGAGCTCCTACAATGAGCAGTTCTTC. Translating gives CATSRGRRASSYNEQFF.

The J gene is TRBJ1-2, the V gene TRBV3-1 (or the pseudogene TRBV3-2); 8 bases are a match to TRBD1. Trimming took 5 bases from V and 7 from J; bases not matched to a gene: 12. The CDR3 spans 15 residues. Germline assignment: CDR1 LGHDT and CDR2 YNNKEL (reference sequence). CDR3 loop: CASSNPGQVIAGYTF. The CDR3 DNA reads TGTGCCAGCAGCAATCCGGGACAGGTAATCGCTGGCTACACCTTC.

This chain connects TRBV2 to TRBJ1-2; D is undetermined. Germline assignment: CDR1 SNHLY and CDR2 FYNNEI. The CDR3 spans 13 residues. The V gene lost 5 bases and the J gene lost 1 base, with 8 bases spanning the gap. The CDR3, as DNA: TGTGCCAGCAGTCACGAGATTAACTATGGCTACACCTTC. Translating it yields CASSHEINYGYTF.

This clone was detected only once. The chain has TRBV18 and TRBJ1-2; D may be TRBD1 (6 bases). Trimming took 0 bases from V and 6 from J, leaving 23 bases between them. In germline, CDR1 is KGHSH, CDR2 LQKENI. The CDR3 runs 18 residues. As DNA, the CDR3 is TGTGCCAGCTCACCACCTATGATGGACAGCTACGCTCTAAATGGCTACACCTTC. It yields the protein CASSPPMMDSYALNGYTF.

The chain joins TRBV5-1 to TRBJ1-1; D may be TRBD1 (5 bases). The CDR3 is made up of 15 amino acids. With 2 bases removed from V and 2 bases from J, the gap between germline ends came to 13 bases. The germline CDR1 and CDR2 sequences are SGHRS and YFSETQ. CDR3 in DNA: TGCGCCAGCAGCTTAGGCCGGGGACGTAACACTGAAGCTTTCTTT. Its translation is CASSLGRGRNTEAFF.

This chain's CDR3 is CAISESSPSGINEQFF. Written as DNA, the CDR3 is TGTGCCATCAGTGAGTCTTCGCCTAGCGGGATCAATGAGCAGTTCTTC. The J gene is TRBJ2-1, the V gene TRBV10-3, with 9 bases fitting TRBD2. V was clipped by 0 bases and J by 6 bases; unmatched bases: 6. The CDR3 has 16 amino acids. CDR1 and CDR2 from the germline V gene are ENHRY and SYGVKD.

V usage is TRBV12-5 and J usage is TRBJ2-2; a possible D gene is TRBD2 (6 bases). V lost 6 bases to trimming and J lost 4 bases, with 18 bases between them. From germline, CDR1 is LGHNT and CDR2 FRNRAP. The CDR3 consists of 16 residues. The CDR3 DNA reads as TGTGCTAGTGGGCACGGGGCGGGAAGGTTCACCGGGGAGCTGTTTTTT. This translates into CASGHGAGRFTGELFF. The complete variable domain, with remaining parts taken from reference TRBV12-5 and TRBJ2-2, reads DARVTQTPRHKVTEMGQEVTMRCQPILGHNTVFWYRQTMMQGLELLAYFRNRAPLDDSGMPKDRFSAEMPDATLATLKIQPSEPRDSAVYFCASGHGAGRFTGELFFGEGSRLTVL.

The chain carries TRBV27 and TRBJ1-5; D gene unclear. This CDR3 is 16 amino acids long. Between the trimmed V and J ends, which lost 5 bases and 1 base, there was a span of 15 bases. In germline, CDR1 is MNHEY, CDR2 SMNVEV (reference sequence). The CDR3 loop reads CASSHRKAGSNQPQHF. CDR3 coding DNA: TGTGCCAGCAGTCATCGCAAGGCGGGGAGCAATCAGCCCCAGCATTTT.

The V call is TRBV29-1, the J call TRBJ1-1; D possibly corresponds to TRBD1 (5 bases). CDR1 is SQVTM, CDR2 ANQGSEA, per germline. This CDR3 has 14 residues. The V end lost 2 bases, the J end lost 3 bases, and 13 bases lay between the germline ends. CDR3 sequence reads: CSVERGGAYTEAFF. The CDR3 coding sequence is TGCAGCGTTGAAAGGGGAGGGGCGTACACTGAAGCTTTCTTT. The full variable domain, completed using reference TRBV29-1 and TRBJ1-1, is SAVISQKPSRDICQRGTSLTIQCQVDSQVTMMFWYRQQPGQSLTLIATANQGSEATYESGFVIDKFPISRPNLTFSTLTVSNMSPEDSSIYLCSVERGGAYTEAFFGQGTRLTVV.